This T cell receptor beta chain was identified during a study of vaccination and CD4 T cells after COVID-19. This sample's treatment: approximately 11-day PBMC culture with coronavirus spike peptide pools or control peptides (ViraFEST assay). Cultured CD4+ T-cell DNA underwent Oncomine TCR Beta short-read sequencing. MiXCR was run by TCRdb on the PCR reads, yielding one entry per CDR3 protein. The top ten hold roughly 7.9% of the sample, which has fewer than 20,000 distinct CDR3 sequences, roughly 50% seen once. The V gene's germline CDR1 is MNHEY and CDR2 SMNVEV (reference sequence). The CDR3 length is 14 residues. Trimming pared 5 bases from V and 4 bases from J, leaving 12 bases between. Concerning this clonotype itself: No antigen is known for it.

Material for sequencing was CD4+ T cells from blood, cultured in vitro. The TCR comes from a human donor who had recovered from COVID-19. The chain couples TRBV27 to TRBJ1-5, with D unresolved. The CDR3 region is CASSPGRRNQPQHF. In nucleotides, the CDR3 is TGTGCCAGCAGTCCTGGACGGAGAAATCAGCCCCAGCATTTT.